The 20 T cell receptor beta chains listed next were all sequenced from one sample in a study of blood T cells in healthy people across ages. For the second PCR, which ran for roughly 6 to 12 cycles, a sample-barcoded 5' primer and a J-beta primer mix were used. Each CDR3 protein is one row after TCRdb ran MiXCR on the 5' RACE reads. This table holds about 1.8 million distinct CDR3 sequences, about 49% found once. Source material: blood. The receptors come from a woman between 40 and 50 years old in good health.

This clonotype was seen more than once but under ten times. The chain uses TRBV7-2 and TRBJ2-3; 11 bases agree with TRBD2. Trimming removed 5 bases from V and 0 bases from J; junction bases left unmatched: 4. Germline CDR1 and CDR2: SGHTA and FQGNSA. CDR3 length: 16 residues. The CDR3 DNA reads as TGTGCCAGCAGCGTTAGACTAGCGGGGAGCACAGATACGCAGTATTTT. Its protein is CASSVRLAGSTDTQYF.

This chain links TRBV12-3 or TRBV12-4 with TRBJ1-2, with D possibly matching TRBD1 (5 bases). The CDR3 runs 15 residues. V lost 1 base, J lost 4 bases, and 13 bases lay in between. CDR3 loop: CASSLGGLSGYGYTF. The CDR3 nucleotides read TGTGCCAGCAGTTTAGGGGGCTTAAGTGGCTATGGCTACACCTTC.

This clonotype was seen only once. The chain's CDR3 is CASTPGGVGGTNEKLFF. The CDR3 DNA is TGTGCCAGCACCCCCGGGGGGGTGGGCGGAACTAATGAAAAACTGTTTTTT. This chain connects TRBV28 to TRBJ1-4; possible D gene TRBD1, 5 bases. The ends were cut back, 7 bases at V and 1 base at J, with 19 bases in the middle. Germline CDR1 and CDR2: MDHEN and SYDVKM. The CDR3 runs to 17 residues.

This chain joins TRBV7-9 and TRBJ1-2; 9 bases map to TRBD1. J was trimmed by 6 bases and V by 2 bases; bases with no gene match: 13. The germline V gene has CDR1 SEHNR and CDR2 FQNEAQ (reference sequence). The CDR3 sequence is 17 residues long. CDR3 in DNA: TGTGCCAGCAGCTTACCCTTGGGGACAGGGTTACCTCATGGCTACACCTTC. This encodes CASSLPLGTGLPHGYTF.

This sequence joins TRBV6-5 and TRBJ1-5, with a possible D match to TRBD1 (5 bases). CDR1 is MNHEY and CDR2 is SVGAGI in the germline V gene. V was pared by 8 bases and J by 4 bases, with 18 bases between. The CDR3 has 15 residues. The CDR3 sequence: CASRADRGENQPQHF. The CDR3 bases are TGTGCCAGCCGGGCCGATAGGGGTGAAAATCAGCCCCAGCATTTT.

This sequence joins TRBV7-8 and TRBJ2-6, with D uncertain. Per the germline V gene, CDR1 is SGHVS and CDR2 is FQNEAQ. Trimming cost V 2 bases and J 2 bases, with 4 bases left between them. The CDR3 is made up of 14 amino acids. For the CDR3, the DNA is TGTGCCAGCAGCTTATTACCTGGGGCCAACGTCCTGACTTTC. Translation: CASSLLPGANVLTF. Using reference TRBV7-8 and TRBJ2-6 for the parts outside the CDR3, the full variable domain is GAGVSQSPRYKVAKRGQDVALRCDPISGHVSLFWYQQALGQGPEFLTYFQNEAQLDKSGLPSDRFFAERPEGSVSTLKIQRTQQEDSAVYLCASSLLPGANVLTFGAGSRLTVL.

The V gene is TRBV20-1, the J gene TRBJ2-4, with D possibly matching TRBD1 (6 bases). V was cut by 0 bases and J by 1 base, with 13 bases left in between. Germline values: CDR1 DFQATT, CDR2 SNEGSKA (reference sequence). The CDR3 loop spans 16 amino acids. The CDR3 sequence: CSARDSQGWAKNIQYF. The CDR3 nucleotides read TGCAGTGCTAGAGATAGCCAGGGGTGGGCCAAAAACATTCAGTACTTC.

CDR3 bases: TGTGCCAGCAGCGTGACAGGGGAGAACAATGAGCAGTTCTTC. Its protein product is CASSVTGENNEQFF. The chain joins TRBV5-8 to TRBJ2-1; TRBD1 matches at 8 bases. J lost 5 bases, V lost 4 bases, and 5 bases had no gene match. The CDR3 is made up of 14 amino acids. Germline V gene sequence: CDR1 SGHTS, CDR2 YDEGEE. The variable domain in full, completed from reference TRBV5-8 and TRBJ2-1, reads EAGVTQSPTHLIKTRGQQATLRCSPISGHTSVYWYQQALGLGLQFLLWYDEGEERNRGNFPPRFSGRQFPNYSSELNVNALELEDSALYLCASSVTGENNEQFFGPGTRLTVL.

The CDR3 is CASSPSIKGGVYGYTF. Here the CDR3 DNA reads TGCGCCAGCAGCCCCAGCATCAAGGGAGGCGTCTATGGCTACACCTTC. The rearrangement joins TRBV4-3 to TRBJ1-2; D not resolved. The germline V gene has CDR1 LGHNA and CDR2 YSLEER. This CDR3 is 16 amino acids long. V lost 4 bases and J lost 4, with 19 bases in between.

This chain connects TRBV7-2 to TRBJ1-2; the match to TRBD1 covers 8 bases. Losses at the gene ends were 10 bases for V and 4 bases for J; bases not matched to a gene: 5. CDR1 is SGHTA, CDR2 FQGNSA, per germline. CDR3 length: 12 residues. The CDR3: CATGQGGYGYTF. In DNA form, the CDR3 reads TGTGCCACTGGACAGGGAGGCTATGGCTACACCTTC.

The sample holds one count of this clonotype. This sequence joins TRBV5-1 and TRBJ1-1; 8 bases are a match to TRBD1. V was clipped by 2 bases and J by 1 base; unmatched bases: 10. The CDR3 length is 17 residues. The germline gives CDR1 SGHRS, CDR2 YFSETQ. This chain's CDR3 is CASSLKAQTGANTEAFF. The CDR3 region has the DNA TGCGCCAGCAGCTTAAAAGCCCAGACAGGGGCGAACACTGAAGCTTTCTTT.

A note on this clonotype: The junction departs from germline at one end; a sequencing error may be responsible. The gene calls are TRBV6-5 and TRBJ2-4; D may be TRBD1 (6 bases). The end of the DNA fits TRBJ2-7 better, so the J call may be wrong. The CDR3 is 13 amino acids. CDR1 and CDR2 from the germline V gene are MNHEY and SVGAGI. The CDR3 bases are TGCGCCAGCAGTGATAACCACAGGGACGAGCAGTACTTC. Translating gives CASSDNHRDEQYF.

The CDR3 DNA sequence: TGTGCCAGCAGTTCCAGAGACAGGGAAGGAACGCAGTATTTT. This codes for CASSSRDREGTQYF. The chain uses TRBV6-2 or TRBV6-3 and TRBJ2-3; TRBD1 agrees at 7 bases. The CDR3 is made up of 14 amino acids. CDR1 MNHEY and CDR2 SVGEGT come from the germline V gene. The junction had 10 bases not matched to a gene; V was cut back by 4 bases and J by 9 bases.

This chain joins TRBV12-3 or TRBV12-4 and TRBJ1-2; no clear D. Deletions cut 5 bases from V and 0 bases from J, with 19 bases between. The CDR3 spans 17 residues. CDR3 residues: CASSNLRSHLSNYGYTF. CDR3 nucleotides: TGTGCCAGCAGTAACCTTCGATCTCATCTCTCTAACTATGGCTACACCTTC.

This clonotype has a handful of counts. The chain has TRBV20-1 and TRBJ1-2, with D uncertain. The V gene lost 4 bases and the J gene lost 7 bases, with 13 bases spanning the gap. CDR1 and CDR2 (germline): DFQATT, SNEGSKA (reference sequence). The length of the CDR3 is 12 residues. CDR3 in DNA: TGCAGTGCTAAGATTTATCCGGGTGGCTACACCTTC. Translating it yields CSAKIYPGGYTF.

This clonotype was observed a few times. This rearrangement joins TRBV7-2 to TRBJ2-1; D not certain. CDR1 SGHTA and CDR2 FQGNSA come from the germline V gene. Trimming left V 0 bases short and J 7 bases short, with 7 bases between. CDR3 length: 13 amino acids. The CDR3 here is CASSLASENEQFF. The CDR3 bases are TGTGCCAGCAGCTTAGCGTCGGAGAATGAGCAGTTCTTC. Variable domain in full (rest from reference TRBV7-2 and TRBJ2-1): GAGVSQSPSNKVTEKGKDVELRCDPISGHTALYWYRQSLGQGLEFLIYFQGNSAPDKSGLPSDRFSAERTGGSVSTLTIQRTQQEDSAVYLCASSLASENEQFFGPGTRLTVL.

The V and J genes are TRBV4-2 and TRBJ2-3, with 12 nucleotides matching TRBD1. CDR3 length: 16 amino acids. The trim removed 0 bases at V and 6 bases at J, leaving 4 bases unmatched. Germline assignment: CDR1 LGHNA and CDR2 YNFKEQ. The CDR3 DNA is TGTGCCAGCAGCCAAGACACGGGACAGGGGGCTGATACGCAGTATTTT. This gives the protein CASSQDTGQGADTQYF.

The chain couples TRBV7-9 to TRBJ1-2, with TRBD1 identical over 8 bases. There are 14 residues in the CDR3. V lost 4 bases to trimming and J lost 5 bases; unmatched junction nucleotides: 6. The germline gives CDR1 SEHNR, CDR2 FQNEAQ (reference sequence). CDR3 in amino acids: CASSSGGVRYGYTF. Here the CDR3 DNA reads TGTGCCAGCAGCTCAGGGGGCGTGAGGTATGGCTACACCTTC.

The V gene is TRBV6-6, the J gene TRBJ2-4; the D is unclear. The better agreement between TRBJ2-7 and the DNA end casts doubt on the J call. In germline, CDR1 is MNHNY, CDR2 SVGAGI (reference sequence). The CDR3 is 13 residues long. This CDR3 reads CASSYSFRYEQYF. The CDR3 nucleotides read TGTGCCAGCAGTTACTCTTTCAGATACGAGCAGTACTTC.

This clonotype was picked up one time. The CDR3 bases are TGTGCCAGCAGCTGGGGGAAGAGCTATGGCTACACCTTC. The encoded protein is CASSWGKSYGYTF. The chain employs TRBV11-2 and TRBJ1-2, with D possibly being TRBD1 (5 bases). The length of the CDR3 is 13 residues. Germline loops: CDR1 SGHAT, CDR2 FQNNGV. Deletions cut 4 bases from V and 4 bases from J, with 10 bases between.